Below are 24 T cell receptor beta chains sequenced from a single sample in a study of T cell repertoires in cytomegalovirus infection (dated by TCRdb to the late 2010s). Taken with the paper, the label for treatment or condition translates to: in vitro stimulation with specific CMV peptide epitopes to enrich CMV-specific T cells. Sequenced on an Illumina HiSeq 1500. The public reads were quality trimmed at Q25 with fastp and then assembled into clones with MiXCR by TCRdb, keeping productive beta chains. Under each unique CDR3 protein, matching rows form one entry showing the most common genes and DNA. In all, the sample holds fewer than 900,000 distinct CDR3 sequences, and about 27% of those were seen once. The top ten clones comprise around 12% of the sample. These receptors lack a known antigen. The sample was cultured CD8+ T cells from PBMCs, taken from culture after CMV antigen stimulation. The receptors come from a human donor in good health (CMV status not recorded). Some clones in this sample may be carry-over from other donors' samples.

In its sample, this clonotype was seen many times. CDR3: CASSPGLSGGSGNEQFF. CDR3 nucleotides: TGTGCCAGCAGCCCCGGACTAAGCGGGGGGTCGGGGAATGAGCAGTTCTTC. The chain has TRBV7-2 and TRBJ2-1; 9 nucleotides match TRBD2. Germline lookup yields CDR1 SGHTA and CDR2 FQGNSA. Trimming cost V 5 bases and J 7 bases; bases outside gene matches: 15. The CDR3 is made up of 17 amino acids.

The chain carries TRBV28 and TRBJ2-5, with D perhaps TRBD1 or TRBD2 (5 bases each). The germline CDR1 and CDR2 sequences are MDHEN and SYDVKM. The CDR3 is 14 amino acids. V lost 7 bases and J lost 1, with 13 bases in between. The CDR3 spells CASINTGLQETQYF. CDR3 DNA sequence: TGTGCCAGCATCAATACAGGACTCCAAGAGACCCAGTACTTC.

The V and J genes are TRBV27 and TRBJ2-7; D might be TRBD1 (5 bases). Germline V gene data show CDR1 as MNHEY and CDR2 as SMNVEV (reference sequence). V shed 5 bases and J shed 4 bases, with 12 bases lying between them. This CDR3 region has 13 residues. Written as DNA, the CDR3 is TGTGCCAGCAGTGGAGCAGGGTTATACGAGCAGTACGTC. Encoded protein: CASSGAGLYEQYV.

Ten or more counts support this clonotype. The chain couples TRBV12-3 or TRBV12-4 to TRBJ1-1; a possible D gene is TRBD1 (5 bases). The CDR3 consists of 15 residues. The V and J ends lost 3 bases and 0 bases respectively, with 11 bases between them. Here the CDR3 reads CASSFVQAMNTEAFF. The CDR3 nucleotides are TGTGCCAGCAGTTTTGTACAGGCGATGAACACTGAAGCTTTCTTT.

This clonotype was detected a few times. The chain joins TRBV27 to TRBJ2-1; 7 bases agree with TRBD2. The V gene end was trimmed by 4 bases and the J gene end by 0 bases; junction bases not matched to a gene: 6. CDR1 and CDR2 from the germline V gene are MNHEY and SMNVEV (reference sequence). The length of the CDR3 is 16 residues. In nucleotides, the CDR3 is TGTGCCAGCAGTTCGACTAGCCCTAGCTCCTACAATGAGCAGTTCTTC. Translating it yields CASSSTSPSSYNEQFF.

The V gene is TRBV10-3, the J gene TRBJ1-5; a weak D match, TRBD1 (6 bases). Trimming removed 0 bases from V and 7 bases from J, with 16 bases in between. Germline V lookup: CDR1 ENHRY, CDR2 SYGVKD. This CDR3 comprises 16 residues. The chain's CDR3 is CAISESMLERGQPQHF. The CDR3 nucleotides are TGTGCCATCAGTGAGTCGATGTTAGAAAGGGGGCAGCCCCAGCATTTT.

This clonotype was seen a few times. V is TRBV25-1 and J is TRBJ1-1; tentative D call: TRBD1 (6 bases). V was clipped by 0 bases and J by 3 bases, with 11 bases between them. The CDR3 has 15 residues. CDR1 and CDR2 from the germline V gene are MGHDK and SYGVNS. CDR3 amino acids: CASSEYAGADTEAFF. For the CDR3, the DNA is TGTGCCAGCAGTGAATATGCGGGGGCTGACACTGAAGCTTTCTTT.

This clonotype has just a few counts. The chain carries TRBV4-3 and TRBJ2-5; TRBD1 matches 10 bases. CDR1 and CDR2 (germline): LGHNA, YSLEER. Losses at the gene ends were 3 bases for V and 4 bases for J; bases not matched to a gene: 5. The CDR3 covers 15 residues. The CDR3 sequence is CASSQIRTGGETQYF. The CDR3 DNA reads as TGCGCCAGCAGCCAGATTCGGACAGGGGGAGAGACCCAGTACTTC.

The chain is built from TRBV7-6 and TRBJ1-4, with D perhaps TRBD1 (6 bases). Looked up from germline, CDR1 is SGHVS and CDR2 is FNYEAQ. Trimming took off 1 base at V and 2 bases at J, with 14 bases between the two ends. The CDR3 spans 17 residues. The CDR3: CASSLGRGLHTNEKLFF. The DNA for the CDR3 is TGTGCCAGCAGCTTAGGCAGGGGTCTCCACACTAATGAAAAACTGTTTTTT.

The chain uses TRBV6-1 and TRBJ1-1; perhaps TRBD1 as D (5 bases). The CDR3 totals 12 residues. The ends were cut back, 10 bases at V and 5 bases at J, with 14 bases in the middle. In germline, CDR1 is MNHNS, CDR2 SASEGT. The CDR3 here is CATYGAVTEAFF. The CDR3 DNA follows: TGTGCCACTTACGGGGCGGTTACTGAAGCTTTCTTT.

The chain recombines TRBV27 with TRBJ2-7; a possible D gene is TRBD2 (5 bases). The V end was cut by 5 bases, the J end by 7 bases, with 15 bases between. Germline CDR1 reads MNHEY; CDR2 reads SMNVEV (reference sequence). CDR3 length: 13 amino acids. Written as DNA, the CDR3 is TGTGCCAGCAGTCCAGCGGAGTCTAGAGAGCAGTACTTC. Its translation is CASSPAESREQYF.

The gene calls are TRBV5-6 and TRBJ2-7; a weak D match, TRBD2 (6 bases). CDR3 length: 12 residues. The V gene lost 2 bases and the J gene lost 5 bases, with 8 bases spanning the gap. Germline assignment: CDR1 SGHDT and CDR2 YYEEEE. The CDR3 sequence: CASSFGGDEQYV. CDR3 DNA: TGTGCCAGCAGCTTTGGAGGGGACGAGCAGTACGTC.

The rearrangement links TRBV12-3 or TRBV12-4 to TRBJ2-1; a weak D match, TRBD2 (5 bases). V was shortened by 7 bases and J by 0 bases, with 13 bases between the two germline ends. This CDR3 contains 15 residues. CDR3 region: CASTFGESSYNEQFF. Written as DNA, the CDR3 is TGTGCCAGCACCTTCGGGGAGAGCTCCTACAATGAGCAGTTCTTC.

V gene TRBV7-9 combines with J gene TRBJ2-1, with D unresolved. CDR1 and CDR2 (germline): SEHNR, FQNEAQ (reference sequence). The CDR3 extends over 15 amino acids. Trimming took off 5 bases at V and 0 bases at J, with 11 bases between the two ends. This CDR3 reads CASSLPALSYNEQFF. Here the CDR3 DNA reads TGTGCCAGCAGCCTCCCGGCCCTCTCCTACAATGAGCAGTTCTTC.

The rearrangement joins TRBV19 to TRBJ2-1, with D unresolved. Trimming shortened V by 3 bases and J by 4 bases, and 10 bases separated the two germline ends. Germline V gene sequence: CDR1 LNHDA, CDR2 SQIVND (reference sequence). The CDR3 has 14 residues. The CDR3 here is CASSMAVGYNEQFF. The CDR3 DNA reads as TGTGCCAGTAGTATGGCGGTCGGGTACAATGAGCAGTTCTTC.

This clonotype was detected only a few times. The chain carries TRBV11-1 and TRBJ1-1, with 9 bases identical to TRBD1. CDR3 size: 16 residues. Germline CDR1 is SGHAT and CDR2 is FQDESV (reference sequence). Trimming at V came to 5 bases and at J to 4 bases, leaving 11 bases not matched to a gene. The CDR3 loop reads CASSPIPTGGGTEAFF. The CDR3 region has the DNA TGTGCCAGCAGCCCAATACCGACAGGGGGTGGCACTGAAGCTTTCTTT.

This clonotype has ten or more counts. The chain combines TRBV7-6 with TRBJ2-3; D remains ambiguous. Germline CDR1 and CDR2: SGHVS and FNYEAQ. There are 17 residues in the CDR3. The V end was cut by 1 base, the J end by 3 bases, with 17 bases between. The CDR3 spells CASSLEVGIVGTDTQYF. The CDR3 DNA reads TGTGCCAGCAGCTTAGAAGTTGGCATAGTGGGAACAGATACGCAGTATTTT.

This clonotype has just a few counts. The rearrangement joins TRBV7-9 to TRBJ1-2, with D hard to call. Trimming removed 3 bases at V and 12 bases at J, with 11 bases between. The CDR3 is 11 residues long. The germline V gene has CDR1 SEHNR and CDR2 FQNEAQ (reference sequence). CDR3 residues: CASSFSASHTF. CDR3 in DNA: TGTGCCAGCAGCTTTAGCGCCAGCCACACCTTC.

The CDR3 sequence: CASSRPGQGGTEAFF. CDR3 coding DNA: TGTGCCAGCAGTCGACCGGGACAGGGAGGTACTGAAGCTTTCTTT. V gene TRBV14 combines with J gene TRBJ1-1; 9 positions agree with TRBD1. CDR1 and CDR2 from the germline V gene are SGHDN and FVKESK. Trimming removed 6 bases from V and 5 bases from J; junction bases left unmatched: 10. CDR3 size: 15 residues.

CDR3 sequence (DNA): TGTGCCAGCAGTTTAGCGCAGAGGTTTGGTTTCTTT. Protein: CASSLAQRFGFF. The chain carries TRBV12-3 or TRBV12-4 and TRBJ1-1; D is uncertain. The V and J ends lost 0 bases and 13 bases respectively, with 12 bases between them. The CDR3 extends over 12 amino acids.

This clonotype was seen many times. The chain has TRBV7-2 and TRBJ2-5, with 8 positions matching TRBD1. The CDR3 loop spans 15 amino acids. Looked up from germline, CDR1 is SGHTA and CDR2 is FQGNSA. V was pared by 5 bases and J by 2 bases, with 7 bases of the junction left unmatched. Here the CDR3 DNA reads TGTGCCAGCAGCCTCATGGGACAGGATCAAGAGACCCAGTACTTC. Its protein product is CASSLMGQDQETQYF. The variable domain in full, with the rest retrieved from reference TRBV7-2 and TRBJ2-5, is GAGVSQSPSNKVTEKGKDVELRCDPISGHTALYWYRQSLGQGLEFLIYFQGNSAPDKSGLPSDRFSAERTGGSVSTLTIQRTQQEDSAVYLCASSLMGQDQETQYFGPGTRLLVL.

The table lists this clonotype with a few counts. The J gene is TRBJ1-6, the V gene TRBV6-6; D call uncertain. The V gene's germline CDR1 is MNHNY and CDR2 SVGAGI (reference sequence). CDR3 length equals 16 residues. Trimming pared 6 bases from V and 6 bases from J, leaving 18 bases between. The CDR3 nucleotides are TGTGCCAGCAGCCCGCAGTCGGCGGCCCTTAATTCACCCCTCCACTTT. Its protein product is CASSPQSAALNSPLHF.

With regard to this clonotype: This may arise from a read error, as a much more abundant clone is one base away. The V call is TRBV7-3, the J call TRBJ2-1; D is undetermined. The CDR3 runs to 15 residues. Looked up from germline, CDR1 is SGHTA and CDR2 is FQGTGA. CDR3 nucleotides: TGTGCCAGGAGCTTAGATAACCACCCCTTGAATGAGCAGTTCTTC. Protein: CARSLDNHPLNEQFF.

The chain links TRBV4-3 to TRBJ2-2; D uncertain. Germline loops: CDR1 LGHNA, CDR2 YSLEER. Trimming took off 1 base at V and 6 bases at J, with 6 bases between the two ends. CDR3 length: 13 amino acids. CDR3 sequence reads: CASSQVGPGELFF. CDR3 nucleotide sequence: TGCGCCAGCAGCCAAGTAGGCCCCGGGGAGCTGTTTTTT.